This is a list of T cell receptor beta chains from one sample in a study of post-analysis software for immune sequencing data. TCRdb recomputed calls from the PCR reads with MiXCR, one row per CDR3 protein. The sample lists roughly 400,000 distinct CDR3 sequences, 30% to 40% occurring once. The sample comprised blood. The receptors come from a girl aged 2-10 years with multiple sclerosis. Both conserved end residues are part of each CDR3. D genes are given only for firm matches. A clone size is listed for some rows: how often the clone was seen (once, few, many), or a class if it is expanded.

V: TRBV28
J: TRBJ2-7
size: many
D: TRBD2
CDR3: CASSSDPVGTRRYEQYF
DNA: TGTGCCAGCAGCTCCGACCCAGTGGGGACTAGGCGCTACGAGCAGTACTTC

V: TRBV12-3/TRBV12-4
J: TRBJ2-1
size: few
D: -
CDR3: CASSPTGSSYNEQFF
DNA: TGTGCCAGCAGCCCAACCGGCAGCTCCTACAATGAGCAGTTCTTC

V: TRBV28
J: TRBJ1-1
size: -
D: -
CDR3: CVSSSGKGDTEAFF
DNA: TGTGTCAGCAGTTCAGGGAAAGGGGACACTGAAGCTTTCTTT

V: TRBV12-3/TRBV12-4
J: TRBJ2-3
size: few
D: -
CDR3: CASRGPFSSDTQYF
DNA: TGTGCCAGCAGGGGGCCCTTTTCTTCAGATACGCAGTATTTT

V: TRBV6-5
J: TRBJ1-4
size: -
D: -
CDR3: CASSLSRGVNEKLFF
DNA: TGTGCCAGCAGTTTATCTCGGGGCGTTAATGAAAAACTGTTTTTT

V: TRBV5-1
J: TRBJ2-5
size: few
D: -
CDR3: CASSSPRGIAVTQYF
DNA: TGCGCCAGCAGCTCCCCCAGGGGGATAGCGGTGACCCAGTACTTC

V: TRBV7-9
J: TRBJ1-1
size: few
D: -
CDR3: CASSYGAEAFF
DNA: TGTGCCAGCAGCTATGGCGCTGAAGCTTTCTTT

V: TRBV6-5
J: TRBJ2-3
size: -
D: -
CDR3: CASSPGQPSTDTQYF
DNA: TGTGCCAGCAGTCCAGGACAACCTAGCACAGATACGCAGTATTTT

V: TRBV5-6
J: TRBJ2-5
size: few
D: -
CDR3: CASSFPGGGSETQYF
DNA: TGTGCCAGCAGCTTTCCGGGTGGGGGATCGGAGACCCAGTACTTC

V: TRBV6-2/TRBV6-3
J: TRBJ2-4
size: few
D: -
CDR3: CATRGSHWGIQYF
DNA: TGTGCCACAAGAGGCAGCCATTGGGGCATTCAGTACTTC

V: TRBV24-1
J: TRBJ2-3
size: few
D: -
CDR3: CATSDLGGQATDTQYF
DNA: TGTGCCACCAGTGATTTAGGTGGCCAGGCCACAGATACGCAGTATTTT

V: TRBV7-2
J: TRBJ1-1
size: -
D: -
CDR3: CASSLVWVVSLNTEAFF
DNA: TGTGCCAGCAGCTTAGTATGGGTGGTCAGCCTGAACACTGAAGCTTTCTTT

V: TRBV10-3
J: TRBJ2-5
size: -
D: TRBD2
CDR3: CAITKGLAGEETQYF
DNA: TGTGCCATCACCAAGGGACTAGCGGGAGAAGAGACCCAGTACTTC

V: TRBV7-6
J: TRBJ2-1
size: -
D: TRBD2
CDR3: CASSLDLAGGPRNERFF
DNA: TGTGCCAGCAGCTTAGACTTAGCGGGGGGGCCCCGGAATGAGCGGTTCTTC

V: TRBV12-3/TRBV12-4
J: TRBJ2-5
size: few
D: TRBD1
CDR3: CASSPSGTGEKTQYF
DNA: TGTGCCAGCAGTCCCTCCGGGACAGGGGAGAAGACCCAGTACTTC

V: TRBV28
J: TRBJ2-5
size: -
D: TRBD1
CDR3: CASRTHPGDRGYGTQYF
DNA: TGTGCCAGCAGAACTCACCCAGGGGACAGGGGGTATGGGACCCAGTACTTC

V: TRBV18
J: TRBJ2-5
size: -
D: -
CDR3: CASSPRGGSQETQYF
DNA: TGTGCCAGCTCACCACGGGGCGGCAGCCAAGAGACCCAGTACTTC

V: TRBV7-9
J: TRBJ2-1
size: few
D: -
CDR3: CASSLNHEQFF
DNA: TGTGCCAGCAGCTTAAATCATGAGCAGTTCTTC

V: TRBV7-9
J: TRBJ2-7
size: -
D: -
CDR3: CASRPTNSYEQYF
DNA: TGTGCCAGCAGACCGACAAATTCCTACGAGCAGTACTTC

V: TRBV3-1
J: TRBJ1-6
size: few
D: TRBD1
CDR3: CASSHAGTENSPLHF
DNA: TGTGCCAGCAGCCACGCCGGGACAGAGAATTCACCCCTCCACTTT

V: TRBV27
J: TRBJ2-5
size: many
D: TRBD1
CDR3: CATRDRPERRETQYF
DNA: TGTGCCACCCGGGACAGGCCAGAGCGACGGGAGACCCAGTACTTC

V: TRBV11-2
J: TRBJ2-1
size: -
D: TRBD2
CDR3: CASSLAPSGEYQQFF
DNA: TGTGCCAGCAGCTTAGCCCCTAGCGGAGAGTATCAGCAGTTCTTC